This T cell receptor beta chain was observed in a study of OX40 agonist ivuxolimab in advanced cancers. On the study more broadly: Dose-escalation patients suffered from hepatocellular carcinoma, melanoma, renal cell or head and neck cancer. Study-level points and caveats: Part of the nonresponder group also had normalized T-cell clonal expansion that was low. Among the least clonally expanded were partial responders at 0.1-3.0 mg/kg.

This clone was counted a single time. Its antigen is unknown. The ends were cut back, 4 bases at V and 8 bases at J, with 12 bases in the middle. The CDR3 sequence is 12 residues long. Germline loops: CDR1 SGHNT, CDR2 YYREEE (reference sequence). Prior autoimmune disease or systemic immunosuppression barred patients. Measured with immunoSEQ multiplex PCR; TCRdb has only the in-frame clones, and not every one. The sample shows approximately 82,000 clones, around 83% of them seen only once. This clonotype was sampled from an adult with an advanced solid tumor such as melanoma, head and neck, liver or kidney cancer. This specimen was CD4+ or CD8+ T cells sorted from blood, taken in a trial of the OX40 agonist ivuxolimab. The chain recombines TRBV5-4 with TRBJ1-1; perhaps TRBD1 as D (6 bases). This CDR3 is CASSPPTGEAFF. CDR3 bases: TGTGCCAGCAGCCCTCCGACAGGAGAAGCTTTCTTT.